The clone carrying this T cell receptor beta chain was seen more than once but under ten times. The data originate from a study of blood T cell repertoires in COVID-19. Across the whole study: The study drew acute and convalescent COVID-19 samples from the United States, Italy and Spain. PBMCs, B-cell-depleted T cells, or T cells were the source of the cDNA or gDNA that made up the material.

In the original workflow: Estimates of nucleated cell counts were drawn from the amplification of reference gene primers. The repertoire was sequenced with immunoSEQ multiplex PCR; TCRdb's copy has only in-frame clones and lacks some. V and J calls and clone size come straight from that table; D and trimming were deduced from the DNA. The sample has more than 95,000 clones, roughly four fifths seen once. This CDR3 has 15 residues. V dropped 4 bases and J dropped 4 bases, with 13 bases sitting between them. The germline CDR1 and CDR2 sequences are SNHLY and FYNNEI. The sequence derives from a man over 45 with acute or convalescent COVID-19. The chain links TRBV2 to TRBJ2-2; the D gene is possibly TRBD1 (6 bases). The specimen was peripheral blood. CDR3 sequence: CASSGDRGTTGELFF. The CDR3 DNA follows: TGTGCCAGCAGTGGGGATAGGGGGACCACCGGGGAGCTGTTTTTT.